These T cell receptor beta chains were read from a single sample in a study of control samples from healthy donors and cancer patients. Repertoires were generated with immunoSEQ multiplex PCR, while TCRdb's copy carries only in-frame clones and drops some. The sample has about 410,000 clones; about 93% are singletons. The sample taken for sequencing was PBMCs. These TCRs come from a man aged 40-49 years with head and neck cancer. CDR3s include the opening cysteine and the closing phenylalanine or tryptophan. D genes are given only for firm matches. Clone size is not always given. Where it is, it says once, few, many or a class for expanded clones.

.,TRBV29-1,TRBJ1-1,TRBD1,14,CSVGDRGRSAEAFF,TGCAGCGTTGGGGACAGGGGGCGATCTGCTGAAGCTTTCTTT
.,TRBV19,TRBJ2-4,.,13,CASSTTERNIQYF,TGTGCCAGTAGTACGACCGAGAGGAACATTCAGTACTTC
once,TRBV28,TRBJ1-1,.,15,CASRNDRNMNTEAFF,TGTGCCAGCAGAAACGACAGAAACATGAACACTGAAGCTTTCTTT
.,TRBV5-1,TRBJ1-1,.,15,CASSLSRGGYTEAFF,TGCGCCAGCAGCTTGAGTCGAGGGGGGTACACTGAAGCTTTCTTT
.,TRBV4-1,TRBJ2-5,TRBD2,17,CASSQEEVWGGQETQYF,TGCGCCAGCAGCCAAGAAGAGGTGTGGGGAGGGCAAGAGACCCAGTACTTC
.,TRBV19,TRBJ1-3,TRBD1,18,CASTRLREGAVSGNTIYF,TGTGCCAGTACTCGACTTCGGGAGGGGGCCGTCTCTGGAAACACCATATATTTT
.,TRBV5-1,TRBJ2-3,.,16,CASSSPGDPSTDTQYF,TGCGCCAGCAGCTCCCCAGGGGACCCAAGCACAGATACGCAGTATTTT
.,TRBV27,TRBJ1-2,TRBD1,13,CASSSTYRGGYTF,TGTGCCAGCAGTTCCACATACAGGGGAGGCTACACCTTC
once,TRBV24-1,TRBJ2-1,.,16,CATSDQRAESYNEQFF,TGTGCCACCAGTGATCAGCGGGCAGAGTCCTACAATGAGCAGTTCTTC
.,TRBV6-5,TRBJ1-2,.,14,CASSYSPADYGYTF,TGTGCCAGCAGTTACTCCCCAGCAGACTATGGCTACACCTTC
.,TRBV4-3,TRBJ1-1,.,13,CASSQGSAAEAFF,TGCGCCAGCAGCCAAGGTAGTGCCGCTGAAGCTTTCTTT
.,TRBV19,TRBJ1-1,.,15,CASSKSVGGNTEAFF,TGTGCCAGTAGTAAGTCCGTGGGGGGAAACACTGAAGCTTTCTTT
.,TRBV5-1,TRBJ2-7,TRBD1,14,CASSPTGEVYEQYF,TGCGCCAGCAGCCCGACAGGGGAAGTCTACGAGCAGTACTTC
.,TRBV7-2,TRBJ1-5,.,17,CASSSRTGGGSNQPQHF,TGTGCCAGCAGCTCACGGACGGGAGGGGGGAGTAATCAGCCCCAGCATTTT
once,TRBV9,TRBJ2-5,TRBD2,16,CASSVRAGGFRETQYF,TGTGCCAGCAGCGTTCGGGCGGGAGGCTTCCGAGAGACCCAGTACTTC
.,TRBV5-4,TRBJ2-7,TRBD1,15,CASSLGGQGSHEQYF,TGTGCCAGCAGCTTAGGGGGACAGGGGTCTCACGAGCAGTACTTC
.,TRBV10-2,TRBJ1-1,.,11,CASSDTTVAFF,TGCGCCAGCAGTGACACAACTGTGGCTTTCTTT
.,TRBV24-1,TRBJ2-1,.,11,CATSGGDEQFF,TGTGCCACCAGCGGAGGGGATGAGCAGTTCTTC
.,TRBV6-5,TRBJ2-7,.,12,CASSLGSYEQYF,TGTGCCAGCAGTTTAGGCTCCTACGAGCAGTACTTC
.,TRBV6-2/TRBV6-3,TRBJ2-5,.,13,CASSYFRQETQYF,TGTGCCAGCAGTTACTTCAGGCAAGAGACCCAGTACTTC
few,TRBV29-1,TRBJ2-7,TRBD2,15,CSVVRRGAIGNEQYF,TGCAGCGTTGTGAGGCGGGGGGCCATAGGGAACGAGCAGTACTTC
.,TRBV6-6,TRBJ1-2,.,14,CASSFRTENYGYTF,TGTGCCAGCAGTTTCAGGACAGAGAACTATGGCTACACCTTC
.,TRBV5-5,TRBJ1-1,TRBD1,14,CASSLEGARTEAFF,TGTGCCAGCAGCTTGGAGGGGGCGCGGACTGAAGCTTTCTTT
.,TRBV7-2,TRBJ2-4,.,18,CASSSQLVGGLAKNIQYF,TGTGCCAGCAGCTCCCAGCTGGTTGGGGGCTTAGCCAAAAACATTCAGTACTTC
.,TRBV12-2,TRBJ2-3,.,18,CASRLTILAGGRTDTQYF,TGTGCAAGTCGCTTAACGATTCTAGCGGGGGGACGCACAGATACGCAGTATTTT
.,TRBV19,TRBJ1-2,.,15,CASSILRRTNYGYTF,TGTGCCAGTAGTATTCTGAGACGGACAAACTATGGCTACACCTTC
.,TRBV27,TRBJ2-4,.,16,CASSLSSALAKNIQYF,TGTGCCAGCAGTTTATCCAGCGCACTAGCCAAAAACATTCAGTACTTC
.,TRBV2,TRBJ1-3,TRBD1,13,CAKQGGPGNTIYF,TGTGCCAAACAGGGGGGCCCTGGAAACACCATATATTTT
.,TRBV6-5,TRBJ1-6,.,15,CASSRLSRGGSPLHF,TGTGCCAGCAGCCGCCTCTCCAGGGGAGGCTCACCCCTCCACTTT
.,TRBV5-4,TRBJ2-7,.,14,CASSWELNSYEQYF,TGTGCCAGCAGCTGGGAACTCAACTCCTACGAGCAGTACTTC
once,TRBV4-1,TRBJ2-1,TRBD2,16,CASSQERTSVVYEQFF,TGCGCCAGCAGCCAAGAGCGGACTAGCGTTGTATATGAGCAGTTCTTC
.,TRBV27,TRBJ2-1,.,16,CASSLVLSGRDYEQFF,TGTGCCAGCAGTTTGGTTTTATCCGGTAGAGACTATGAGCAGTTCTTC
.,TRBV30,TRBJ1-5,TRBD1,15,CAWSEGDSSNQPQHF,TGTGCCTGGAGTGAGGGGGACAGTAGCAATCAGCCCCAGCATTTT
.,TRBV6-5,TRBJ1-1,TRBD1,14,CASSYSPGQGEAFF,TGTGCCAGCAGTTATTCCCCGGGACAGGGGGAGGCTTTCTTT
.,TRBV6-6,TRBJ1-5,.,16,CASSYVVAASNQPQHF,TGTGCCAGCAGTTATGTAGTGGCAGCTAGCAATCAGCCCCAGCATTTT
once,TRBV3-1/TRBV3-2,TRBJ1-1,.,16,CASSQEQGTINTEVFF,TGTGCCAGCAGCCAAGAGCAGGGGACCATTAACACTGAAGTTTTCTTT
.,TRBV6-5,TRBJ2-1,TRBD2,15,CASTSGGASYNEQFF,TGTGCCAGCACAAGCGGGGGGGCATCCTACAATGAGCAGTTCTTC
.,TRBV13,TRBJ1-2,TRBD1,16,CASSLEGTGAPYGYTF,TGTGCCAGCAGCTTAGAGGGGACAGGGGCACCCTATGGCTACACCTTC
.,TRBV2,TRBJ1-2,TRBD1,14,CASRAGGALGGYTF,TGTGCCAGCAGGGCAGGGGGCGCCTTAGGTGGCTACACCTTC
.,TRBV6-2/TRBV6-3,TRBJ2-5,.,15,CASSAFGGEVETQYF,TGTGCCAGCAGCGCCTTCGGAGGGGAGGTAGAGACCCAGTACTTC
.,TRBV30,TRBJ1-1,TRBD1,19,CAWRPGQGKGGHRGPEAFF,TGTGCCTGGAGACCGGGACAGGGAAAAGGTGGGCACCGGGGGCCTGAAGCTTTCTTT
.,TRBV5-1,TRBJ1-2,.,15,CASSPFVGEEGGYTF,TGCGCCAGCAGCCCGTTTGTCGGGGAGGAGGGTGGCTACACCTTC